A selection of T cell receptor beta chains follows, all from one sample in a study of cytomegalovirus exposure and HLA in healthy donors. Clones were read by immunoSEQ multiplex PCR, and TCRdb kept only the in-frame ones, dropping some. The data hold 80,000 or so clones, with about 73% observed a single time. Sequencing was carried out using PBMCs. The receptors shown here come from a man in his forties or fifties in good health and CMV-seronegative. The CDR3 runs from the conserved cysteine through the conserved F or W. D genes are given only for firm matches. For some rows the clone size is stated as once, few or many, or as a class when expanded; others skip it.

v_gene	j_gene	abundance	d_gene	CDR3aa	CDR3nt
TRBV25-1	TRBJ2-1	-	TRBD1	CASSGDRGMNEQFF	TGTGCCAGCAGTGGGGACAGGGGTATGAATGAGCAGTTCTTC
TRBV5-6	TRBJ2-1	-	-	CASSWVRGRQTYNEQFF	TGTGCCAGCAGCTGGGTACGGGGGAGGCAGACCTACAATGAGCAGTTCTTC
TRBV5-1	TRBJ2-1	-	TRBD2	CASSLIAGVSYNEQFF	TGCGCCAGCAGCTTAATAGCGGGAGTCTCCTACAATGAGCAGTTCTTC
TRBV19	TRBJ2-1	once	TRBD2	CASSEIAGSGYNEQFF	TGTGCCAGTAGTGAGATAGCGGGATCCGGCTACAATGAGCAGTTCTTC
TRBV30	TRBJ2-7	-	-	CAWSVRRAFREQYF	TGTGCCTGGAGTGTACGGCGGGCCTTTCGCGAGCAGTACTTC
TRBV28	TRBJ1-1	-	-	CAGGVQGEAFF	TGTGCCGGGGGGGTGCAGGGCGAAGCTTTCTTT
TRBV28	TRBJ2-5	-	TRBD1	CASSPGTGMREQYF	TGTGCCAGCAGCCCAGGGACAGGGATGCGGGAGCAGTACTTC
TRBV30	TRBJ2-6	-	TRBD2	CAWSVAGANVLTF	TGTGCCTGGAGTGTAGCGGGAGCCAACGTCCTGACTTTC
TRBV7-2	TRBJ2-4	-	TRBD2	CASSITSSGNIQYF	TGTGCCAGCAGCATAACCTCTAGCGGGAACATTCAGTACTTC
TRBV6-5	TRBJ2-7	-	TRBD1	CASSYGDRINEQYF	TGTGCCAGCAGTTACGGGGACAGGATCAACGAGCAGTACTTC
TRBV28	TRBJ1-2	-	TRBD1	CASGTGGLGGYTF	TGTGCCAGCGGAACAGGGGGTTTAGGTGGCTACACCTTC
TRBV6-5	TRBJ1-1	-	TRBD1	CASSPGQGLTEAFF	TGTGCCAGCAGTCCTGGACAGGGTCTCACTGAAGCTTTCTTT
TRBV16	TRBJ2-7	-	TRBD1	CASSQIGQGRNEQYF	TGTGCCAGCAGCCAAATAGGACAGGGCCGGAACGAGCAGTACTTC
TRBV2	TRBJ1-4	few	-	CASSDQSSGPEKLFF	TGTGCCAGCAGTGACCAGTCGTCTGGTCCTGAAAAACTGTTTTTT
TRBV7-2	TRBJ1-2	-	-	CASSKSVGAPGGGYTF	TGTGCCAGCAGCAAAAGTGTCGGCGCACCCGGGGGTGGCTACACCTTC
TRBV5-1	TRBJ1-1	-	-	CASSLDIAFF	TGCGCCAGCAGCTTGGACATAGCTTTCTTT
TRBV27	TRBJ2-1	-	-	CASIPGGGTYYNEQFF	TGTGCCAGCATCCCAGGTGGCGGGACCTACTACAATGAGCAGTTCTTC
TRBV12-5	TRBJ2-1	-	TRBD2	CASGRRPHTSGRENEQFF	TGTGCTAGTGGTCGTAGACCCCATACTAGCGGGAGGGAGAATGAGCAGTTCTTC
TRBV19	TRBJ2-2	-	-	CASTQGISNTGELFF	TGTGCCAGTACCCAAGGCATTAGCAACACCGGGGAGCTGTTTTTT
TRBV28	TRBJ1-2	-	-	CASSPRGLNGYTF	TGTGCCAGCAGCCCAAGGGGGTTGAATGGCTACACCTTC
TRBV7-9	TRBJ2-5	-	TRBD1	CASSNRDRGPRETQYF	TGTGCCAGCAGCAACCGGGACAGGGGGCCGCGGGAGACCCAGTACTTC
TRBV7-6	TRBJ2-1	-	TRBD2	CASSARLAGVYDEQFF	TGTGCCAGCAGCGCCAGACTAGCGGGAGTTTACGATGAGCAGTTCTTC
TRBV6-6	TRBJ2-2	-	-	CASSSGLSGELFF	TGTGCCAGCAGTTCGGGACTTTCCGGGGAGCTGTTTTTT
TRBV4-1	TRBJ2-2	-	-	CASSQGTTYTGELFF	TGCGCCAGCAGCCAAGGGACTACATACACCGGGGAGCTGTTTTTT
TRBV5-1	TRBJ2-7	-	TRBD1	CASSYTSGTASYEQYF	TGCGCCAGCAGCTATACCTCCGGGACAGCGTCCTACGAGCAGTACTTC
TRBV30	TRBJ2-7	-	TRBD2	CAWSVLVGEGEQYF	TGTGCCTGGAGTGTACTCGTCGGGGAGGGCGAGCAGTACTTC
TRBV6-5	TRBJ2-7	-	-	CASSSMVGEQYF	TGTGCCAGCAGTTCCATGGTCGGCGAGCAGTACTTC
TRBV7-9	TRBJ2-1	once	TRBD2	CASSTSGHSGSSYNEQFF	TGTGCCAGCAGCACTAGTGGGCATAGCGGGAGCTCCTACAATGAGCAGTTCTTC
TRBV9	TRBJ2-7	-	-	CASSPRGHEQYF	TGTGCCAGCAGCCCCCGGGGTCACGAGCAGTACTTC
TRBV30	TRBJ1-4	-	TRBD1	CAWSSSGGAEKLFF	TGTGCCTGGAGTTCATCAGGGGGAGCTGAAAAACTGTTTTTT
TRBV7-2	TRBJ1-1	-	TRBD1	CASSPGTGGRGTEAFF	TGTGCCAGCAGTCCCGGGACAGGGGGAAGGGGCACTGAAGCTTTCTTT
TRBV30	TRBJ1-3	-	-	CAWSPSGNTIYF	TGTGCCTGGAGTCCGTCGGGAAACACCATATATTTT
TRBV19	TRBJ2-6	few	-	CASVQAGANVLTF	TGTGCCAGTGTTCAGGCTGGGGCCAACGTCCTGACTTTC
TRBV27	TRBJ2-5	-	-	CASSSNRMVETQYF	TGTGCCAGCAGTTCCAACAGGATGGTAGAGACCCAGTACTTC
TRBV6-5	TRBJ1-2	-	-	CASSYSDRSSGYTF	TGTGCCAGCAGTTACTCCGACAGGTCTTCTGGCTACACCTTC
TRBV7-6	TRBJ2-7	few	-	CASSVAGSYEQYF	TGTGCCAGCAGCGTTGCAGGGTCATACGAGCAGTACTTC
TRBV7-6	TRBJ1-5	-	-	CASSSGEVGQPQHF	TGTGCCAGCAGCTCGGGGGAAGTGGGTCAGCCCCAGCATTTT
TRBV7-9	TRBJ2-7	-	TRBD2	CASSFRLADPSYEQYF	TGTGCCAGCAGCTTTAGACTAGCGGACCCCTCCTACGAGCAGTACTTC
TRBV27	TRBJ2-1	-	TRBD2	CASSFDRTRLRDEQFF	TGTGCCAGCAGTTTCGATCGGACTAGGCTTAGGGATGAGCAGTTCTTC
TRBV9	TRBJ2-7	-	TRBD1	CASSAGGTGGLYEQYF	TGTGCCAGCAGCGCCGGTGGGACAGGGGGTCTCTACGAGCAGTACTTC
TRBV12-1	TRBJ2-7	once	-	CASSCGTSVSYEQYF	TGTGCCAGCAGCTGCGGGACTAGCGTCTCCTACGAGCAGTACTTC
TRBV6-5	TRBJ2-5	-	TRBD1	CASSPGTGKQETQYF	TGTGCCAGCAGCCCCGGGACAGGAAAACAAGAGACCCAGTACTTC
TRBV15	TRBJ2-3	-	-	CATSGARQVQRDTQYF	TGTGCCACCAGCGGAGCCAGACAGGTCCAGCGTGATACGCAGTATTTT
TRBV25-1	TRBJ1-2	-	-	CASSGHTGQGYTF	TGTGCCAGCAGTGGCCATACAGGGCAAGGCTACACCTTC
TRBV7-3	TRBJ2-7	-	-	CASSPDSISYEQYF	TGTGCCAGCAGCCCCGACAGTATCTCCTACGAGCAGTACTTC